These T cell receptor beta chains were read from a single sample in a study of CD4 T cells in relation to SARS-CoV-2 and coronaviruses. Their recognized antigens are unknown. Measured with immunoSEQ multiplex PCR; TCRdb has only the in-frame clones, and not every one. The sample records 22,000 or so clones, about 81% being singletons. Source material: CD4+ T cells from PBMCs, cultured in vitro. The origin of the receptors is a human donor in good health. The CDR3 runs from the conserved cysteine through the conserved F or W. The order of the fields is V gene, J gene, clone size, D gene, CDR3 protein, CDR3 DNA. D genes are given only for firm matches. Size tells how often a clone was seen (once, few, many) or the class of an expanded clone, and some rows leave it out.

V: TRBV2
J: TRBJ1-4
size: once
D: TRBD1
CDR3: CASSDLQGHNEKLFF
DNA: TGTGCCAGCAGTGACTTACAGGGGCATAATGAAAAACTGTTTTTT

V: TRBV19
J: TRBJ2-1
size: few
D: NA
CDR3: CASSTIIYNEQFF
DNA: TGTGCCAGTAGTACCATAATATACAATGAGCAGTTCTTC

V: TRBV2
J: TRBJ1-1
size: NA
D: NA
CDR3: CASSVNQGFGNTEAFF
DNA: TGTGCCAGCAGCGTAAACCAGGGGTTCGGGAACACTGAAGCTTTCTTT

V: TRBV4-1
J: TRBJ1-1
size: NA
D: NA
CDR3: CASRDTQGSYTEAFF
DNA: TGCGCCAGCAGGGATACACAGGGATCCTACACTGAAGCTTTCTTT

V: TRBV5-1
J: TRBJ2-5
size: NA
D: TRBD2
CDR3: CASSLIGLAGQETQYF
DNA: TGCGCCAGCAGCTTGATCGGACTAGCGGGACAAGAGACCCAGTACTTC

V: TRBV2
J: TRBJ1-6
size: NA
D: NA
CDR3: CASSEVSGLITYNSPLHF
DNA: TGTGCCAGCAGTGAAGTATCAGGGCTTATCACCTATAATTCACCCCTCCACTTT

V: TRBV7-2
J: TRBJ2-3
size: NA
D: NA
CDR3: CASSSESGGSTDTQYF
DNA: TGTGCCAGCAGCTCAGAAAGCGGAGGAAGCACAGATACGCAGTATTTT

V: TRBV7-3
J: TRBJ2-2
size: NA
D: NA
CDR3: CASSFEPTGELFF
DNA: TGTGCCAGCAGCTTTGAGCCTACCGGGGAGCTGTTTTTT

V: TRBV20-1
J: TRBJ1-2
size: NA
D: NA
CDR3: CSASTAQGYTF
DNA: TGCAGTGCTAGTACGGCTCAAGGCTACACCTTC

V: TRBV10-3
J: TRBJ2-3
size: once
D: NA
CDR3: CAITDGGTSTDTQYF
DNA: TGTGCCATCACGGACGGCGGAACTAGCACAGATACGCAGTATTTT

V: TRBV9
J: TRBJ2-3
size: NA
D: NA
CDR3: CASSVEGRVDTQYF
DNA: TGTGCCAGCAGCGTAGAGGGCAGGGTAGATACGCAGTATTTT

V: TRBV14
J: TRBJ1-3
size: NA
D: NA
CDR3: CASSPLGPSSGNTIYF
DNA: TGTGCCAGCAGCCCACTCGGGCCCTCCTCTGGAAACACCATATATTTT